A single sample is the source of the 24 T cell receptor beta chains below, sequenced in a study of radiation and T cells in renal cell carcinoma. Time point described: blood 4 weeks post-SBRT, at nephrectomy. Indicated treatment: 15 Gy SBRT to primary tumor, nephrectomy 4 weeks later. Produced via immunoSEQ multiplex PCR; TCRdb's table is partial and in-frame only. The sample holds approximately 170,000 clones, 88% seen once. The sequences come from blood, collected from a patient whose treatment included radiotherapy and nephrectomy. Receptors originate from a woman aged 45-65 years with renal cell carcinoma.

V usage is TRBV7-2 and J usage is TRBJ1-5; D is uncertain. With 2 bases removed from V and 0 bases from J, the gap between germline ends came to 11 bases. Germline V gives CDR1 SGHTA, CDR2 FQGNSA. The CDR3 runs to 16 residues. The CDR3 coding sequence is TGTGCCAGCAGCTTAAATGTAGGGAGTAGCAATCAGCCCCAGCATTTT. This encodes CASSLNVGSSNQPQHF.

In this sample, this clone turned up a few times. DNA of the CDR3: TGTGCCACCGGCACAGGGTTCCGAAACACCATATATTTT. This encodes CATGTGFRNTIYF. The chain is built from TRBV15 and TRBJ1-3; D may be TRBD1 (6 bases). V was trimmed by 8 bases and J by 5 bases, leaving 13 bases between them. Germline loops: CDR1 LNHNV, CDR2 YYDKDF (reference sequence). There are 13 residues in the CDR3.

This clone was counted once. The chain carries TRBV2 and TRBJ1-2; TRBD1 matches 8 bases. Trimming at V came to 2 bases and at J to 5 bases, leaving 1 base not matched to a gene. The CDR3 is made up of 13 amino acids. Germline V gives CDR1 SNHLY, CDR2 FYNNEI. CDR3 nucleotide sequence: TGTGCCAGCAGTGAACAGGGGGCATATGGCTACACCTTC. Translated: CASSEQGAYGYTF.

This clone appeared a single time. V usage is TRBV29-1 and J usage is TRBJ1-2; 7 positions match TRBD1. With 4 bases clipped from V and 4 bases from J, the junction kept 15 bases outside the gene matches. Germline loops: CDR1 SQVTM, CDR2 ANQGSEA. The CDR3 contains 16 residues. The CDR3, as DNA: TGCAGCGTTGGGGTGAAACGAATGACAGGGATCTATGGCTACACCTTC. The encoded protein is CSVGVKRMTGIYGYTF.

The genes are TRBV15 and TRBJ2-1; weak D call: TRBD2 (6 bases). This CDR3 comprises 16 residues. V lost 1 base and J lost 5, with 15 bases in between. Germline CDR1 is LNHNV and CDR2 is YYDKDF (reference sequence). The chain's CDR3 is CATSRGKGSGNNEQFF. CDR3 coding DNA: TGTGCCACCAGCAGAGGGAAGGGTAGCGGCAACAATGAGCAGTTCTTC.

This sequence joins TRBV19 and TRBJ2-7; 9 bases fit TRBD1. CDR1 and CDR2 from the germline V gene are LNHDA and SQIVND (reference sequence). The CDR3 totals 15 residues. V gave up 3 bases and J gave up 1 base; unmatched junction bases: 4. The CDR3 region is CASSIKDRGSYEQYF. The DNA for the CDR3 is TGTGCCAGTAGTATTAAGGACAGGGGTTCCTACGAGCAGTACTTC.

V gene TRBV5-1 combines with J gene TRBJ2-7; D is ambiguous. V lost 1 base, J lost 6 bases, and 23 bases lay in between. CDR1 SGHRS and CDR2 YFSETQ come from the germline V gene. The CDR3 spans 17 residues. The CDR3 sequence is CASSLYWSAKTMGEQYF. The CDR3 bases are TGCGCCAGCAGCTTGTACTGGTCGGCTAAAACCATGGGCGAGCAGTACTTC.

CDR3 loop: CASSQVGRNTGELFF. The CDR3, as DNA: TGTGCCAGCAGCCAAGTGGGCCGAAACACCGGGGAGCTGTTTTTT. The chain recombines TRBV14 with TRBJ2-2; D unresolved. Trimming removed 1 base at V and 2 bases at J, with 8 bases between. The V gene's germline CDR1 is SGHDN and CDR2 FVKESK. CDR3 length equals 15 residues.

The count of this clone is one. The rearrangement links TRBV4-2 to TRBJ1-6; no definite D call. Trimming took off 0 bases at V and 0 bases at J, with 12 bases between the two ends. The V gene's germline CDR1 is LGHNA and CDR2 YNFKEQ. CDR3 size: 18 residues. CDR3 sequence (DNA): TGTGCCAGCAGCCAAGATCTAGACGGCCACTCCTATAATTCACCCCTCCACTTT. Protein: CASSQDLDGHSYNSPLHF.

V usage is TRBV13 and J usage is TRBJ2-2; TRBD2 is a possible D gene (5 bases). Germline values: CDR1 PRHDT, CDR2 FYEKMQ (reference sequence). CDR3 size: 14 residues. V gave up 3 bases and J gave up 4 bases, with 9 bases separating them. The CDR3 sequence: CASSLLRGTGELFF. CDR3 DNA: TGTGCCAGCAGCTTGTTACGGGGCACCGGGGAGCTGTTTTTT.

Here the CDR3 reads CASSQGQGSGETQYF. The CDR3 bases are TGTGCCAGCAGCCAAGGACAGGGATCGGGGGAGACCCAGTACTTC. The chain employs TRBV4-2 and TRBJ2-5, with 7 bases lining up with TRBD1. The CDR3 runs 15 residues. With V trimmed by 1 base and J by 5 bases, 7 bases remained unmatched. Per the germline V gene, CDR1 is LGHNA and CDR2 is YNFKEQ.

The J gene is TRBJ1-1, the V gene TRBV5-1; TRBD1 might be the D (5 bases). The germline CDR1 and CDR2 sequences are SGHRS and YFSETQ. Trimming pared 3 bases from V and 3 bases from J, leaving 9 bases between. The CDR3 consists of 13 residues. The CDR3 coding sequence is TGCGCCAGCAGCTCCTGGGGGGACACTGAAGCTTTCTTT. This gives the protein CASSSWGDTEAFF.

The chain joins TRBV5-5 to TRBJ2-3; TRBD2 matches at 7 bases. Per germline, CDR1 SGHKS and CDR2 YYEKEE (reference sequence). The J segment lost 12 bases and the V segment lost 4 bases, leaving 8 bases of the junction unmatched. CDR3 length equals 12 residues. CDR3 in DNA: TGTGCCAGCAGCCGAACTAGCGTTTTCCAGTATTTT. This codes for CASSRTSVFQYF. The entire variable domain, with the rest obtained from reference TRBV5-5 and TRBJ2-3, is as follows: DAGVTQSPTHLIKTRGQQVTLRCSPISGHKSVSWYQQVLGQGPQFIFQYYEKEERGRGNFPDRFSARQFPNYSSELNVNALLLGDSALYLCASSRTSVFQYFGPGTRLTVL.

The chain couples TRBV28 to TRBJ1-2, with a tentative D call TRBD1 (6 bases). Germline values: CDR1 MDHEN, CDR2 SYDVKM. The V gene lost 5 bases and the J gene lost 3 bases, with 13 bases spanning the gap. This CDR3 comprises 14 residues. In DNA form, the CDR3 reads TGTGCCAGCAGTCCCACGGGGGGCCACTATGGCTACACCTTC. Its protein is CASSPTGGHYGYTF.

The genes are TRBV5-4 and TRBJ2-7; 10 positions agree with TRBD1. V gave up 5 bases and J gave up 5 bases; unmatched junction bases: 1. The CDR3 has 12 amino acids. From germline, CDR1 is SGHNT and CDR2 YYREEE (reference sequence). The CDR3 sequence: CASRGTGDEQYF. The CDR3 DNA sequence: TGTGCCAGCAGGGGGACAGGGGACGAGCAGTACTTC.

The chain recombines TRBV11-2 with TRBJ2-2; D remains ambiguous. Between the trimmed V and J ends, which lost 2 bases and 1 base, there was a span of 8 bases. Germline CDR1 and CDR2: SGHAT and FQNNGV. The CDR3 sequence is 15 residues long. In nucleotides, the CDR3 is TGTGCCAGCAGCTTAAACCCGGGGAACACCGGGGAGCTGTTTTTT. Translated: CASSLNPGNTGELFF.

The chain recombines TRBV7-2 with TRBJ1-4; the D gene is possibly TRBD1 (5 bases). CDR1 is SGHTA, CDR2 FQGNSA, per germline. V lost 4 bases and J lost 0, with 12 bases in between. CDR3 length equals 16 residues. CDR3 bases: TGTGCCAGCAGCTCCCCCGCGGGACCAACTAATGAAAAACTGTTTTTT. Amino acids: CASSSPAGPTNEKLFF.

The chain has TRBV18 and TRBJ1-5, with 7 positions matching TRBD1. Germline loops: CDR1 KGHSH, CDR2 LQKENI. The V gene end was trimmed by 6 bases and the J gene end by 0 bases; junction bases not matched to a gene: 14. The length of the CDR3 is 18 residues. CDR3 sequence reads: CASSSGTAQSYSNQPQHF. The CDR3 region has the DNA TGTGCCAGCTCTTCCGGGACAGCGCAAAGTTATAGCAATCAGCCCCAGCATTTT.

This chain uses TRBV5-8 with TRBJ2-5; 7 bases match TRBD2. CDR3 length: 13 residues. J gave up 5 bases and V 4 bases, and 5 bases lay outside the gene matches. Looked up from germline, CDR1 is SGHTS and CDR2 is YDEGEE. CDR3 sequence: CASSMGGWETQYF. DNA of the CDR3: TGTGCCAGCAGCATGGGAGGGTGGGAGACCCAGTACTTC.

Notes on this clone: An end of the junction differs from the germline gene, which may be a read error. V is TRBV6-6 and J is TRBJ1-2; perhaps TRBD1 as D (6 bases). CDR1 and CDR2 from the germline V gene are MNHNY and SVGAGI (reference sequence). The CDR3 contains 14 residues. CDR3: CASSRTEANYGYIF. The DNA of the CDR3 is TGTGCCAGCAGTCGGACAGAAGCTAACTATGGCTACATCTTC.

The V call is TRBV5-1, the J call TRBJ2-2; TRBD1 aligns across 8 bases. This CDR3 has 15 residues. With V trimmed by 4 bases and J by 3 bases, 5 bases remained unmatched. Germline V lookup: CDR1 SGHRS, CDR2 YFSETQ. The CDR3 nucleotides are TGCGCCAGCAGCCTAATGACAGGGGACACCGGGGAGCTGTTTTTT. Its translation is CASSLMTGDTGELFF.

The J gene is TRBJ1-2, the V gene TRBV29-1, with TRBD1 identical over 8 bases. J lost 8 bases, V lost 3 bases, and 8 bases had no gene match. This CDR3 has 13 residues. Per germline, CDR1 SQVTM and CDR2 ANQGSEA. The DNA of the CDR3 is TGCAGCGTTGATGGACAGGGTTTGAGAGGCTACACCTTC. The encoded protein is CSVDGQGLRGYTF.

About this clone itself: Other DNA sequences of this sample code for an identical CDR3. The genes are TRBV5-1 and TRBJ2-2; TRBD2 might be the D (5 bases). Germline values: CDR1 SGHRS, CDR2 YFSETQ. The CDR3 consists of 15 residues. V lost 0 bases and J 0 bases, leaving 6 bases between the germline ends. For the CDR3, the DNA is TGCGCCAGCAGCTTGGAGGGAGCGAACACCGGGGAGCTGTTTTTT. Translating it yields CASSLEGANTGELFF.

The chain carries TRBV7-9 and TRBJ2-7, with 9 bases identical to TRBD2. J lost 0 bases, V lost 5 bases, and 11 bases had no gene match. CDR3 length: 17 amino acids. The germline V gene encodes CDR1 SEHNR and CDR2 FQNEAQ (reference sequence). CDR3 sequence reads: CASSQPRTSGSSYEQYF. In nucleotides, the CDR3 is TGTGCCAGCAGCCAACCTCGAACTAGCGGGTCCTCCTACGAGCAGTACTTC.